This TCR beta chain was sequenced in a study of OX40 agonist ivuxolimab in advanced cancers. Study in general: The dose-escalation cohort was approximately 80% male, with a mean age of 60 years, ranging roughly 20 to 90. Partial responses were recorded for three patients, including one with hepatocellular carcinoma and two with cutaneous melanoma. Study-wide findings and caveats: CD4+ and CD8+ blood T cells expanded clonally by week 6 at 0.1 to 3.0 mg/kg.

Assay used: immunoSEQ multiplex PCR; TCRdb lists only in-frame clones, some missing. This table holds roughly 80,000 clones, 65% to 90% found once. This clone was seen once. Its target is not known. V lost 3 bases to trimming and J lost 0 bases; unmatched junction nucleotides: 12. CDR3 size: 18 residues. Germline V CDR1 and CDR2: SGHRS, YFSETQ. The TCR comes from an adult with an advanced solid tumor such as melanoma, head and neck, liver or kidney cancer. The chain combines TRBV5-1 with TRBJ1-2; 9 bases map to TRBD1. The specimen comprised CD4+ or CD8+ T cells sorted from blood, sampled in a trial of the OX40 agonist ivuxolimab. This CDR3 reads CASSSNSGTGTSNYGYTF. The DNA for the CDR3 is TGCGCCAGCAGCTCCAACTCCGGGACAGGGACATCTAACTATGGCTACACCTTC. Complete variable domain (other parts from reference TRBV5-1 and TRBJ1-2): KAGVTQTPRYLIKTRGQQVTLSCSPISGHRSVSWYQQTPGQGLQFLFEYFSETQRNKGNFPGRFSGRQFSNSRSEMNVSTLELGDSALYLCASSSNSGTGTSNYGYTFGSGTRLTVV.